These T cell receptor beta chains were read from a single sample in a study of blood T cell repertoires in COVID-19. Libraries were prepared by immunoSEQ multiplex PCR; TCRdb keeps only in-frame clonotypes and omits some of them. The sample gives under 75,000 clones, nearly 95% of which show up once; approximately 4.6% is in the top ten. Source material: peripheral blood. Receptor source: a man aged 45 to 65 with active COVID-19. Both conserved end residues are part of each CDR3. The order of the fields is CDR3 DNA, CDR3 protein, D gene, V gene, J gene, clone size. D genes are given only for firm matches. Rows give clone size only sometimes, using once, few, many, or a class for an expanded clone.

cdr3_nt: TGCGCCAGCAGTCAGACAGGGTCTGGGGCCAACGTCCTGACTTTC; cdr3_aa: CASSQTGSGANVLTF; d_call: TRBD1; v_call: TRBV4-1; j_call: TRBJ2-6; clone_size: NA
cdr3_nt: TGTGCCAGCAGCTTGAGGGACAATGAGCAGTTCTTC; cdr3_aa: CASSLRDNEQFF; d_call: NA; v_call: TRBV7-2; j_call: TRBJ2-1; clone_size: NA
cdr3_nt: TGTGCCAGCAGCCTAACCTCGGAGGTTTACGAGCAGTACTTC; cdr3_aa: CASSLTSEVYEQYF; d_call: NA; v_call: TRBV3-1/TRBV3-2; j_call: TRBJ2-7; clone_size: NA
cdr3_nt: TGTGCCAGCAGCTCCGGGACAGGGGGCGAGTGGACCCAGTACTTC; cdr3_aa: CASSSGTGGEWTQYF; d_call: TRBD1; v_call: TRBV11-3; j_call: TRBJ2-5; clone_size: NA
cdr3_nt: TGTGCCTGGAGTATGACAGGGGCGGGAGGCTACACCTTC; cdr3_aa: CAWSMTGAGGYTF; d_call: TRBD1; v_call: TRBV30; j_call: TRBJ1-2; clone_size: NA
cdr3_nt: TGTGCCAGCAGCTGGGGCTCAGGGGCTACTAATGAAAAACTGTTTTTT; cdr3_aa: CASSWGSGATNEKLFF; d_call: NA; v_call: TRBV11-2; j_call: TRBJ1-4; clone_size: NA
cdr3_nt: TGTGCCAGTAGCACTTTCCGGGCCCTGATGGATGACGGCGGGGGCTACACCTTC; cdr3_aa: CASSTFRALMDDGGGYTF; d_call: NA; v_call: TRBV19; j_call: TRBJ1-2; clone_size: NA
cdr3_nt: TGTGCCAGCAGCTTGGCCTTAAGGGACAGGGGGAATGGCTACACCTTC; cdr3_aa: CASSLALRDRGNGYTF; d_call: TRBD1; v_call: TRBV5-8; j_call: TRBJ1-2; clone_size: NA
cdr3_nt: TGTGCCAGCAAAGGACAGGGGGCCAGCGGCTACACCTTC; cdr3_aa: CASKGQGASGYTF; d_call: TRBD1; v_call: TRBV6-5; j_call: TRBJ1-2; clone_size: NA
cdr3_nt: TGTGCCAGCAGCTTGACAGGTACCTACGAGCAGTACTTC; cdr3_aa: CASSLTGTYEQYF; d_call: NA; v_call: TRBV5-4; j_call: TRBJ2-7; clone_size: NA
cdr3_nt: TGTGCCAGCAGCCCCCACGGACAGGGCGCCTATGGCTACACCTTC; cdr3_aa: CASSPHGQGAYGYTF; d_call: TRBD1; v_call: TRBV5-5; j_call: TRBJ1-2; clone_size: NA
cdr3_nt: TGTGCCAGCAGCTTAGGTTCCCTAGCGGGGGTGGAGACCCAGTACTTC; cdr3_aa: CASSLGSLAGVETQYF; d_call: TRBD2; v_call: TRBV7-8; j_call: TRBJ2-5; clone_size: NA
cdr3_nt: TGTGCCAGGTACCCTAAACCAACTAATGAAAAACTGTTTTTT; cdr3_aa: CARYPKPTNEKLFF; d_call: NA; v_call: TRBV21-1; j_call: TRBJ1-4; clone_size: NA
cdr3_nt: TGTGCCAGCAGTATCCAAGGACAGGGAAGCGGCGAGCAGTACTTC; cdr3_aa: CASSIQGQGSGEQYF; d_call: TRBD1; v_call: TRBV2; j_call: TRBJ2-7; clone_size: NA
cdr3_nt: TGTGCCATCAGTAAGACAATCGGGAGCCAGGGTGAAAAACTGTTTTTT; cdr3_aa: CAISKTIGSQGEKLFF; d_call: NA; v_call: TRBV10-3; j_call: TRBJ1-4; clone_size: NA
cdr3_nt: TGTGCCAGCAGCTTAGCGGGGGCCGCGGAGCTGTTTTTT; cdr3_aa: CASSLAGAAELFF; d_call: NA; v_call: TRBV11-1; j_call: TRBJ2-2; clone_size: NA
cdr3_nt: TGCGCCAGCAGCTTGGATGGCCTAGCGAGTAGCACAGATACGCAGTATTTT; cdr3_aa: CASSLDGLASSTDTQYF; d_call: NA; v_call: TRBV5-1; j_call: TRBJ2-3; clone_size: once
cdr3_nt: TGTGCCAGCAGCCGGGACTGGATGAACACCGGGGAGCTGTTTTTT; cdr3_aa: CASSRDWMNTGELFF; d_call: NA; v_call: TRBV7-8; j_call: TRBJ2-2; clone_size: NA
cdr3_nt: TGTGCCAGCTCACCACCCAGCCGACTAGCGGGAGCATACGAGCAGTACTTC; cdr3_aa: CASSPPSRLAGAYEQYF; d_call: TRBD2; v_call: TRBV18; j_call: TRBJ2-7; clone_size: NA
cdr3_nt: TGTGCCAGCAGTGCCGGTTACGAGCAGTACTTC; cdr3_aa: CASSAGYEQYF; d_call: NA; v_call: TRBV12-3/TRBV12-4; j_call: TRBJ2-7; clone_size: NA
cdr3_nt: TGTGCCAGTAGTATACTGCGGATGAACACTGAAGCTTTCTTT; cdr3_aa: CASSILRMNTEAFF; d_call: NA; v_call: TRBV19; j_call: TRBJ1-1; clone_size: NA
cdr3_nt: TGTGCCAGCACCGACACCTTCTCTGGAAACACCATATATTTT; cdr3_aa: CASTDTFSGNTIYF; d_call: NA; v_call: TRBV28; j_call: TRBJ1-3; clone_size: NA
cdr3_nt: TGTGCCAGCAACGCGGGGGCCGGTATTGGTGAGCAGTTCTTC; cdr3_aa: CASNAGAGIGEQFF; d_call: NA; v_call: TRBV9; j_call: TRBJ2-1; clone_size: NA
cdr3_nt: TGTGCCAGTAGTATAGCATGGAGCGGGAGGTACAATGAGCAGTTCTTC; cdr3_aa: CASSIAWSGRYNEQFF; d_call: TRBD2; v_call: TRBV19; j_call: TRBJ2-1; clone_size: NA
cdr3_nt: TGTGCCAGCAGTTTGAGTGGCAGGCAACTGTTTTTT; cdr3_aa: CASSLSGRQLFF; d_call: NA; v_call: TRBV12-3/TRBV12-4; j_call: TRBJ1-4; clone_size: NA
cdr3_nt: TGTGCCAGCAGTGAAGGACAGGGGGCGGCGTCTGGGGCCAACGTCCTGACTTTC; cdr3_aa: CASSEGQGAASGANVLTF; d_call: TRBD1; v_call: TRBV6-1; j_call: TRBJ2-6; clone_size: NA
cdr3_nt: TGTGCCAGCAGCTTAGACTTGGGGGCGGTTGGAAACACCATATATTTT; cdr3_aa: CASSLDLGAVGNTIYF; d_call: NA; v_call: TRBV7-8; j_call: TRBJ1-3; clone_size: NA
cdr3_nt: TGTGCCAGCAGCTTAAGGTCAGGGGGACAGCAGTACTTC; cdr3_aa: CASSLRSGGQQYF; d_call: TRBD1; v_call: TRBV7-8; j_call: TRBJ2-7; clone_size: NA
cdr3_nt: TGTGCCAGCAGCTTGGCCGTACAGGGGAATTCACCCCTCCACTTT; cdr3_aa: CASSLAVQGNSPLHF; d_call: TRBD1; v_call: TRBV5-4; j_call: TRBJ1-6; clone_size: few
cdr3_nt: TGTGCCAGCAGCTTGTCCCAGGGGAATCGATATGGCTACACCTTC; cdr3_aa: CASSLSQGNRYGYTF; d_call: NA; v_call: TRBV5-4; j_call: TRBJ1-2; clone_size: NA
cdr3_nt: TGCAGCGCCAAGCCCGGGACAGGTTCGCAAGAGACCCAGTACTTC; cdr3_aa: CSAKPGTGSQETQYF; d_call: TRBD1; v_call: TRBV29-1; j_call: TRBJ2-5; clone_size: NA
cdr3_nt: TGTGCCAGCAGGCGACAGGTCACCGGGGAGCTGTTTTTT; cdr3_aa: CASRRQVTGELFF; d_call: NA; v_call: TRBV28; j_call: TRBJ2-2; clone_size: NA
cdr3_nt: TGTGCCAGCAGGGCCGGGACTGCAGATACGCAGTATTTT; cdr3_aa: CASRAGTADTQYF; d_call: NA; v_call: TRBV6-5; j_call: TRBJ2-3; clone_size: NA
cdr3_nt: TGTGCCAGCAGCTTAGCGGGACAGGGTCTCGGCTACACCTTC; cdr3_aa: CASSLAGQGLGYTF; d_call: TRBD1; v_call: TRBV7-9; j_call: TRBJ1-2; clone_size: few
cdr3_nt: TGTGCCAGCAGCCAAGATCTGCCTAGCGGGGGCCAAAACATTCAGTACTTC; cdr3_aa: CASSQDLPSGGQNIQYF; d_call: TRBD2; v_call: TRBV4-2; j_call: TRBJ2-4; clone_size: NA
cdr3_nt: TGCGCCAGCAGCCCTTTAGACTCTAATTCACCCCTCCACTTT; cdr3_aa: CASSPLDSNSPLHF; d_call: NA; v_call: TRBV4-1; j_call: TRBJ1-6; clone_size: NA
cdr3_nt: TGCGCCAGCAGCTTGTCCCCGACAGGGGTCTCCTACAATGAGCAGTTCTTC; cdr3_aa: CASSLSPTGVSYNEQFF; d_call: TRBD1; v_call: TRBV5-1; j_call: TRBJ2-1; clone_size: once
cdr3_nt: TGTGCCAGCTCACCGCAGGGTAACTACGAGCAGTACTTC; cdr3_aa: CASSPQGNYEQYF; d_call: NA; v_call: TRBV18; j_call: TRBJ2-7; clone_size: NA
cdr3_nt: TGTGCCAGCAGTTCCCATCCAATTTCTGGGGCCAACGTCCTGACTTTC; cdr3_aa: CASSSHPISGANVLTF; d_call: NA; v_call: TRBV28; j_call: TRBJ2-6; clone_size: NA
cdr3_nt: TGCAGTGCTAGTCTCTCCTCTGGGGCCAACGTCCTGACTTTC; cdr3_aa: CSASLSSGANVLTF; d_call: NA; v_call: TRBV20-1; j_call: TRBJ2-6; clone_size: NA
cdr3_nt: TGTGCCAGCAGCTTAGAATGGCGGGGGCCCCACACAGATACGCAGTATTTT; cdr3_aa: CASSLEWRGPHTDTQYF; d_call: NA; v_call: TRBV7-8; j_call: TRBJ2-3; clone_size: NA
cdr3_nt: TGTGCCAGCAGTCCAACTCTACAGGGGGGCGGCGGGGAGCTGTTTTTT; cdr3_aa: CASSPTLQGGGGELFF; d_call: TRBD1; v_call: TRBV28; j_call: TRBJ2-2; clone_size: NA
cdr3_nt: TGCACCAGCAGCCAAGATTTACAGCAATATGGCTACACCTTC; cdr3_aa: CTSSQDLQQYGYTF; d_call: NA; v_call: TRBV1; j_call: TRBJ1-2; clone_size: once
cdr3_nt: TGTGCCAGCAAATTCGGAGGTGGGAATTCACCCCTCCACTTT; cdr3_aa: CASKFGGGNSPLHF; d_call: NA; v_call: TRBV5-4; j_call: TRBJ1-6; clone_size: once
cdr3_nt: TGTGCTAGTGGTTGGCGGGGGGGTGATGAGCAGTTCTTC; cdr3_aa: CASGWRGGDEQFF; d_call: TRBD2; v_call: TRBV12-5; j_call: TRBJ2-1; clone_size: NA
cdr3_nt: TGTGCCATCAGTGACGGGACAGGGCGAGAAAAACTGTTTTTT; cdr3_aa: CAISDGTGREKLFF; d_call: TRBD1; v_call: TRBV10-3; j_call: TRBJ1-4; clone_size: NA